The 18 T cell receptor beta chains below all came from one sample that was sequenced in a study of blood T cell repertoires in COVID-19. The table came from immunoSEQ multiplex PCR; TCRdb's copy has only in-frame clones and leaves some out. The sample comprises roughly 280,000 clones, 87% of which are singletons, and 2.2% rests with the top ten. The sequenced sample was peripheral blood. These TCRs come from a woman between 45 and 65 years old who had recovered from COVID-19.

The CDR3 sequence: CATSDFVVTNTGELFF. DNA for the CDR3: TGTGCCACCAGTGATTTCGTCGTGACTAACACCGGGGAGCTGTTTTTT. This chain uses TRBV24-1 with TRBJ2-2; no firm D call. CDR1 and CDR2 (germline): KGHDR, SFDVKD. Trimming cost V 1 base and J 2 bases, with 10 bases left between them. The CDR3 sequence is 16 residues long.

For the CDR3, the DNA is TGTGCCAGCTCACCACCCGACAGGGGTCTCGAGCAGTACTTC. Amino acid sequence: CASSPPDRGLEQYF. V and J are TRBV18 and TRBJ2-7, with 8 bases identical to TRBD1. CDR3 length equals 14 residues. V shed 0 bases and J 6 bases; nucleotides not matched to a gene: 4. The germline V gene encodes CDR1 KGHSH and CDR2 LQKENI.

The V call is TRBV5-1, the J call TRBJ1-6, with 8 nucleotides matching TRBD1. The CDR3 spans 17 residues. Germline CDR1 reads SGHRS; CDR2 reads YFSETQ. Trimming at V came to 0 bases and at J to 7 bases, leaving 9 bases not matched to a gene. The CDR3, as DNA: TGCGCCAGCAGCTTGGAGGCAGGGGGCGCACAGAATTCACCCCTCCACTTT. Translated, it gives CASSLEAGGAQNSPLHF.

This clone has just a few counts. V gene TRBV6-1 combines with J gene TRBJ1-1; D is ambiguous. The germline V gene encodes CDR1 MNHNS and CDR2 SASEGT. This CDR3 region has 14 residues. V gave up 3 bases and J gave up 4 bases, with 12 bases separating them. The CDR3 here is CASSDTALSTEAFF. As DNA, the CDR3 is TGTGCCAGCAGTGATACTGCCCTGAGCACTGAAGCTTTCTTT.

Written as DNA, the CDR3 is TGCAGCGTGGCCGGAGAGCGGGGGGCCCACGAGCAGTACTTC. Its translation: CSVAGERGAHEQYF. The rearrangement joins TRBV29-1 to TRBJ2-7; TRBD2 matches at 9 bases. The CDR3 length is 14 residues. Trimming took 6 bases from V and 5 from J; bases not matched to a gene: 11. CDR1 and CDR2 from the germline V gene are SQVTM and ANQGSEA.

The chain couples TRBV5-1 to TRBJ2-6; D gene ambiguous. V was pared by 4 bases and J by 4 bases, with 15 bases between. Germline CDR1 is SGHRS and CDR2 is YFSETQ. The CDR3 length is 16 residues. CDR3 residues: CASSPVPMQGANVLTF. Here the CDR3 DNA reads TGCGCCAGCAGCCCGGTCCCGATGCAAGGGGCCAACGTCCTGACTTTC.

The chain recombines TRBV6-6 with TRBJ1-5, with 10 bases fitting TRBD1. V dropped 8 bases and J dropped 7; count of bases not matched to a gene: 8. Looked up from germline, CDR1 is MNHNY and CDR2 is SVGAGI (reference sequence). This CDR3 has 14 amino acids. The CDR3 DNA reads TGTGCCAGCCAAATAGACAGGGGGCAACAGCCCCAGCATTTT. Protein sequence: CASQIDRGQQPQHF.

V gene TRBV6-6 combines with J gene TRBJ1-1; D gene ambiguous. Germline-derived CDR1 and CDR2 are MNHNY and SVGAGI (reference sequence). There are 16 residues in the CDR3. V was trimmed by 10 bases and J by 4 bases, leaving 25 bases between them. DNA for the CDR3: TGTGCCACCAGAGCCCCCGGCGGGCAGGTGGGCACTGAAGCTTTCTTT. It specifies CATRAPGGQVGTEAFF.

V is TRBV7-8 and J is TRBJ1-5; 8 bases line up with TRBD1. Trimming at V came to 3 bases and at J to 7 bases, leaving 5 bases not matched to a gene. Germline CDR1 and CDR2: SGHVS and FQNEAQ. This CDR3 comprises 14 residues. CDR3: CASSFQGAKQPQHF. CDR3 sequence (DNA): TGTGCCAGCAGCTTTCAGGGGGCAAAGCAGCCCCAGCATTTT.

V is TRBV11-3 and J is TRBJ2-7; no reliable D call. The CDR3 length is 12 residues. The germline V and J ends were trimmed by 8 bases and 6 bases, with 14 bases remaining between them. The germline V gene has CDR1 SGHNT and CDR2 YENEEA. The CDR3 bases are TGTGCCAGCTCCCGTCCCCCCGGCGAGCAGTACTTC. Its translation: CASSRPPGEQYF.

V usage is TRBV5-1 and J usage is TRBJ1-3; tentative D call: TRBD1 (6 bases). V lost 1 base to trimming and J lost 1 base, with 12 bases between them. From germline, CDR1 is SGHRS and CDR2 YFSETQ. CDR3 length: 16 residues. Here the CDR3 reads CASSLRPTGSGNTIYF. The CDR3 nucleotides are TGCGCCAGCAGCTTGAGGCCGACAGGATCTGGAAACACCATATATTTT. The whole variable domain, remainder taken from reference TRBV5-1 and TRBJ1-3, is KAGVTQTPRYLIKTRGQQVTLSCSPISGHRSVSWYQQTPGQGLQFLFEYFSETQRNKGNFPGRFSGRQFSNSRSEMNVSTLELGDSALYLCASSLRPTGSGNTIYFGEGSWLTVV.

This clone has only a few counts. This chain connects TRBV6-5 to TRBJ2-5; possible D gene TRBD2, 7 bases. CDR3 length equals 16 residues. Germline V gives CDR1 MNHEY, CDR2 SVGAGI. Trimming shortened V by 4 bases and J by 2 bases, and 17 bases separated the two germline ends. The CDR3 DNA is TGTGCCAGCAGTTTAGAGGGCGGGGGCCTTCAAGAGACCCAGTACTTC. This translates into CASSLEGGGLQETQYF.

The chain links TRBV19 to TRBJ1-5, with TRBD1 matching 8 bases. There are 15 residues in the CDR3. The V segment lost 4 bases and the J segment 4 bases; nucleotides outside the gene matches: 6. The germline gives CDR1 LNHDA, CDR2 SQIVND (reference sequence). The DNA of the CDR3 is TGTGCCAGTAGTAGCCGGACAGGGCTAAATCAGCCCCAGCATTTT. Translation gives CASSSRTGLNQPQHF.

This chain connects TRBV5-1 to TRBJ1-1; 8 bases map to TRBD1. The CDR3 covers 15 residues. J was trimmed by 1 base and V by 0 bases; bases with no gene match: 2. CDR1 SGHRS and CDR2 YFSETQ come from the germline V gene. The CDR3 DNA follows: TGCGCCAGCAGCTTGGCCGGGACAGGGAACACTGAAGCTTTCTTT. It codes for CASSLAGTGNTEAFF.

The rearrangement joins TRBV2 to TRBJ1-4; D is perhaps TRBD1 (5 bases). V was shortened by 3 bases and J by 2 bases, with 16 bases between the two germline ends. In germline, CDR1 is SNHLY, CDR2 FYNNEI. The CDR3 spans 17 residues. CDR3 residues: CASSDGRGGWTNEKLFF. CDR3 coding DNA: TGTGCCAGCAGTGACGGACGGGGGGGATGGACTAATGAAAAACTGTTTTTT.

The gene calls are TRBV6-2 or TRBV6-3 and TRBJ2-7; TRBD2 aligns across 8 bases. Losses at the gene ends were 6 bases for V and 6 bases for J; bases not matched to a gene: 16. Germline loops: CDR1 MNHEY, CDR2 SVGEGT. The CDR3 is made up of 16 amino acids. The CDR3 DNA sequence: TGTGCCAGCAGCCTCCGCCCGACCGGGACTAGTGGCGAGCAGTACTTC. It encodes CASSLRPTGTSGEQYF.

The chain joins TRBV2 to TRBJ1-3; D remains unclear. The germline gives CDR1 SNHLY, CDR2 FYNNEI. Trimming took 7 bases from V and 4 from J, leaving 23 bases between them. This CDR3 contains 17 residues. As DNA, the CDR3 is TGTGCCAGCACCAGATTGGGCGGGATAAAGTCCGGAAACACCATATATTTT. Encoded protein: CASTRLGGIKSGNTIYF.

CDR3 DNA: TGTGCCAGCAGTGAAAGGGTCAGGGGTAGCAATCAGCCCCAGCATTTT. It translates to CASSERVRGSNQPQHF. This rearrangement joins TRBV6-1 to TRBJ1-5, with D tentatively TRBD1 (6 bases). The V and J ends lost 2 bases and 0 bases respectively, with 11 bases between them. The germline V gene has CDR1 MNHNS and CDR2 SASEGT. The CDR3 has 16 amino acids.